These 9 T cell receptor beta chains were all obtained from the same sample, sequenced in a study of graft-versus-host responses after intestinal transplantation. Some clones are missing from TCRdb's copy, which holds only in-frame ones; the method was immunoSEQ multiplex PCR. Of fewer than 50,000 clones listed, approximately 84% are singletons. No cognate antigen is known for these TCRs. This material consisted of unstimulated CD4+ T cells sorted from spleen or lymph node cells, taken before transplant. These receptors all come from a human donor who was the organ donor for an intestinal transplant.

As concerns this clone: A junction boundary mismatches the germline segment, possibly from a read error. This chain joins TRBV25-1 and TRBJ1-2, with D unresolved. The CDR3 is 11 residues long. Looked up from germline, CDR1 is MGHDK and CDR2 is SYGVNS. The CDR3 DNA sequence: TGTGCCAGCAGTGAAATCACTTCCCCATACTTC. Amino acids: CASSEITSPYF.

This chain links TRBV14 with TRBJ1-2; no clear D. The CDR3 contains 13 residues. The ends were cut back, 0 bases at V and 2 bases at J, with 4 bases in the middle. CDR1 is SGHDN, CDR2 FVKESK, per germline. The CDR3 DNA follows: TGTGCCAGCAGCCAAGAGGACAACTATGGCTACACCTTC. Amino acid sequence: CASSQEDNYGYTF. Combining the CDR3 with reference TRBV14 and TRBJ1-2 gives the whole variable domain EAGVTQFPSHSVIEKGQTVTLRCDPISGHDNLYWYRRVMGKEIKFLLHFVKESKQDESGMPNNRFLAERTGGTYSTLKVQPAELEDSGVYFCASSQEDNYGYTFGSGTRLTVV.

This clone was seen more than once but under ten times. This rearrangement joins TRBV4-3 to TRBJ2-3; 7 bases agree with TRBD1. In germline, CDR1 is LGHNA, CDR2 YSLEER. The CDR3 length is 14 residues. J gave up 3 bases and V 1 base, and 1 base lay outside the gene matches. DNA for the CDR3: TGCGCCAGCAGCCAAGTGACAGGGACAGATACGCAGTATTTT. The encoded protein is CASSQVTGTDTQYF.

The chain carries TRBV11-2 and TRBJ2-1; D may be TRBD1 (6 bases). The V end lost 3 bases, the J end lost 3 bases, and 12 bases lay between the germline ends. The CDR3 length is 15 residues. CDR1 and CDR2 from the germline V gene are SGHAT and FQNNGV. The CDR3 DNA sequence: TGTGCCAGCAGCTTCAGGGGAAACTACTACAATGAGCAGTTCTTC. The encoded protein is CASSFRGNYYNEQFF.

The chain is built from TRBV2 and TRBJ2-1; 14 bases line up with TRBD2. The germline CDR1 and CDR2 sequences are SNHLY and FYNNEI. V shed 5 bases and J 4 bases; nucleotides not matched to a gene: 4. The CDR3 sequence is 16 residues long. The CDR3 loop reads CASSRRLAGGYNEQFF. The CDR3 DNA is TGTGCCAGCAGTCGAAGACTAGCGGGGGGGTACAATGAGCAGTTCTTC.

DNA of the CDR3: TGCGCCAGCAGTCAAGGTCCGTGGTCTTTTGCTCCCCACTCCTACGAGCAGTACTTC. Protein sequence: CASSQGPWSFAPHSYEQYF. The chain recombines TRBV23-1 with TRBJ2-7; D uncertain. TRBV23-1 is noted as an ORF with a role that remains uncertain. This CDR3 is built from 19 residues. Trimming cost V 2 bases and J 0 bases, with 23 bases left between them.

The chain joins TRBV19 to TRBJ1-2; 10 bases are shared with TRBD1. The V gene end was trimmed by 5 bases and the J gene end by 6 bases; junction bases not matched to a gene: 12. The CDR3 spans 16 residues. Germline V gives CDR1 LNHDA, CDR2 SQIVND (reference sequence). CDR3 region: CASSARDRGIADGYTF. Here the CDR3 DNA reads TGTGCCAGTAGTGCCCGGGACAGGGGTATTGCTGATGGCTACACCTTC.

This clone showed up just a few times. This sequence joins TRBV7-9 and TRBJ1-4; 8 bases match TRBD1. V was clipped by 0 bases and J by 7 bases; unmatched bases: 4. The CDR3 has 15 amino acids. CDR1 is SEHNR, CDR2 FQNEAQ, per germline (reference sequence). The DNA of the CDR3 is TGTGCCAGCAGCTTAGCTCAGGGGGCGTTTGAAAAACTGTTTTTT. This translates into CASSLAQGAFEKLFF.

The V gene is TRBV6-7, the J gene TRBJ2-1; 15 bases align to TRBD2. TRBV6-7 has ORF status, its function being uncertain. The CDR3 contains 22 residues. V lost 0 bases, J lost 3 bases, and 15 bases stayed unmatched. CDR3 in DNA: TGTGCCAGCAGTTACTCGAAAATTATCGGGACTAGCGGGAGGAGCATCTACAATGAGCAGTTCTTC. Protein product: CASSYSKIIGTSGRSIYNEQFF.